This TCR beta chain was recorded in a study of T cells after somatic rescue of genetic block. This CDR3 region has 15 residues. V dropped 0 bases and J dropped 5; count of bases not matched to a gene: 5. Germline CDR1 and CDR2: WNHNN and SYGVQD (reference sequence). This table comes from immunoSEQ multiplex PCR, and its TCRdb copy is limited to in-frame clones, with some not included. The sample comprises 10,000 to 15,000 clones, 65% to 75% of which are singletons, and roughly 19% rests with the top ten. Source material: peripheral blood mononuclear cells (PBMCs). The sequence was obtained from a boy aged 5 to 17. J is TRBJ2-7 and V is TRBV10-1, with 9 positions matching TRBD1. The CDR3 DNA reads TGCGCCAGCAGTGAGTCCGGGACAGGGTCCCACGAGCAGTACTTC. It is translated as CASSESGTGSHEQYF.